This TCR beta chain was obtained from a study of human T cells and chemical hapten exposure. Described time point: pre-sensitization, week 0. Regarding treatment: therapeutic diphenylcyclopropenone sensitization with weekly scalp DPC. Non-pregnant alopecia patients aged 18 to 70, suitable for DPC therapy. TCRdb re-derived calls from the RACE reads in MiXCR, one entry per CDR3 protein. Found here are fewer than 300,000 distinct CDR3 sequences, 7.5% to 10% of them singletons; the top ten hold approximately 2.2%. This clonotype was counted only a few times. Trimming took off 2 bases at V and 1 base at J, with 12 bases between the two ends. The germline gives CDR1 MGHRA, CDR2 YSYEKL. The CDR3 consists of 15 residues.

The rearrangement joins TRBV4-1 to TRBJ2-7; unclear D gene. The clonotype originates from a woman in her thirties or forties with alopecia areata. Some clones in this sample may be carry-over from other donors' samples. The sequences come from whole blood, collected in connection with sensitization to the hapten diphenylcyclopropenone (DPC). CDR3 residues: CASSQIARFSYEQYF. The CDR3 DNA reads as TGCGCCAGCAGCCAAATTGCTAGGTTTTCCTACGAGCAGTACTTC.